A selection of T cell receptor beta chains follows, all from one sample in a study of blood T cell repertoires in COVID-19. Generated by immunoSEQ multiplex PCR, the TCRdb table keeps only in-frame clones and is missing some. The profile shows under 90,000 clones, about three quarters of them singletons. Source material: peripheral blood. These receptors were obtained from a middle-aged man with active or convalescent COVID-19. CDR3s include the opening cysteine and the closing phenylalanine or tryptophan. Each record gives: CDR3 protein, CDR3 DNA, CDR3 length, clone size, V gene, J gene, D gene. D genes are given only for firm matches. Only some rows state a clone size, as once, few, many or a class for expanded clones.

CDR3 protein: CASSRGQGNYEQYF; CDR3 DNA: TGTGCCAGCAGCCGAGGACAGGGTAACTACGAGCAGTACTTC; CDR3 length: 14; clone size: -; V gene: TRBV5-4; J gene: TRBJ2-7; D gene: TRBD1
CDR3 protein: CASRDKTGVYNEQFF; CDR3 DNA: TGTGCCAGCAGAGATAAGACAGGAGTCTACAATGAGCAGTTCTTC; CDR3 length: 15; clone size: -; V gene: TRBV2; J gene: TRBJ2-1; D gene: -
CDR3 protein: CASSQGGVLNIQYF; CDR3 DNA: TGTGCCAGCAGCCAAGGGGGGGTGCTAAACATTCAGTACTTC; CDR3 length: 14; clone size: -; V gene: TRBV3-1/TRBV3-2; J gene: TRBJ2-4; D gene: -
CDR3 protein: CASSLDGSASGARAQYF; CDR3 DNA: TGTGCCAGCAGCTTAGACGGGTCGGCTAGCGGGGCCAGGGCCCAGTACTTC; CDR3 length: 17; clone size: -; V gene: TRBV7-9; J gene: TRBJ2-5; D gene: TRBD2
CDR3 protein: CASSSQGQGAYNSPLHF; CDR3 DNA: TGTGCCAGCAGCTCTCAGGGACAGGGGGCTTATAATTCACCCCTCCACTTT; CDR3 length: 17; clone size: few; V gene: TRBV13; J gene: TRBJ1-6; D gene: TRBD1
CDR3 protein: CASSLRRRATDNEQFF; CDR3 DNA: TGTGCCAGCAGCTTAAGGAGGAGGGCGACAGATAATGAGCAGTTCTTC; CDR3 length: 16; clone size: -; V gene: TRBV7-3; J gene: TRBJ2-1; D gene: -
CDR3 protein: CASSQVEAVSNQPQHF; CDR3 DNA: TGTGCCAGCAGCCAAGTAGAGGCGGTTAGCAATCAGCCCCAGCATTTT; CDR3 length: 16; clone size: -; V gene: TRBV3-1/TRBV3-2; J gene: TRBJ1-5; D gene: -
CDR3 protein: CASSLGLSGANVLTF; CDR3 DNA: TGTGCCAGCAGTTTGGGGCTCTCTGGGGCCAACGTCCTGACTTTC; CDR3 length: 15; clone size: -; V gene: TRBV27; J gene: TRBJ2-6; D gene: -
CDR3 protein: CSVSAATGSPLHF; CDR3 DNA: TGCAGCGTTTCGGCAGCCACGGGTTCACCCCTCCACTTT; CDR3 length: 13; clone size: few; V gene: TRBV29-1; J gene: TRBJ1-6; D gene: -
CDR3 protein: CASKIGGGADTQYF; CDR3 DNA: TGCGCCAGCAAGATTGGCGGGGGGGCAGATACGCAGTATTTT; CDR3 length: 14; clone size: once; V gene: TRBV10-2; J gene: TRBJ2-3; D gene: TRBD2
CDR3 protein: CAWSPGDYGYTF; CDR3 DNA: TGTGCCTGGAGCCCCGGGGACTATGGCTACACCTTC; CDR3 length: 12; clone size: -; V gene: TRBV30; J gene: TRBJ1-2; D gene: -
CDR3 protein: CASSLGTVNQPQHF; CDR3 DNA: TGTGCCAGCTCACTTGGGACAGTCAATCAGCCCCAGCATTTT; CDR3 length: 14; clone size: -; V gene: TRBV18; J gene: TRBJ1-5; D gene: TRBD1
CDR3 protein: CASSPGLQETQYF; CDR3 DNA: TGTGCCAGCAGCCCGGGACTGCAAGAGACCCAGTACTTC; CDR3 length: 13; clone size: -; V gene: TRBV3-1/TRBV3-2; J gene: TRBJ2-5; D gene: -
CDR3 protein: CASGRTSGGVAQYF; CDR3 DNA: TGTGCCAGCGGAAGGACTAGCGGGGGGGTTGCCCAGTACTTC; CDR3 length: 14; clone size: -; V gene: TRBV25-1; J gene: TRBJ2-5; D gene: TRBD2
CDR3 protein: CASSLESEETQYF; CDR3 DNA: TGTGCCAGCAGCTTAGAGAGCGAGGAGACCCAGTACTTC; CDR3 length: 13; clone size: -; V gene: TRBV11-2; J gene: TRBJ2-5; D gene: -
CDR3 protein: CASSQDGTGGNQPQHF; CDR3 DNA: TGTGCCAGCAGCCAAGATGGGACAGGGGGCAATCAGCCCCAGCATTTT; CDR3 length: 16; clone size: many; V gene: TRBV3-1/TRBV3-2; J gene: TRBJ1-5; D gene: TRBD1
CDR3 protein: CATSDLGGVWEETQYF; CDR3 DNA: TGTGCCACCAGTGATTTGGGGGGGGTTTGGGAAGAGACCCAGTACTTC; CDR3 length: 16; clone size: -; V gene: TRBV24-1; J gene: TRBJ2-5; D gene: TRBD2
CDR3 protein: CASSLAPGGPYEQYF; CDR3 DNA: TGTGCCAGCAGCTTGGCCCCGGGGGGGCCCTACGAGCAGTACTTC; CDR3 length: 15; clone size: -; V gene: TRBV5-6; J gene: TRBJ2-7; D gene: TRBD2
CDR3 protein: CASSQLPGQGATEAFF; CDR3 DNA: TGTGCCAGCAGCCAGCTTCCGGGACAGGGGGCGACTGAAGCTTTCTTT; CDR3 length: 16; clone size: -; V gene: TRBV14; J gene: TRBJ1-1; D gene: TRBD1
CDR3 protein: CATTFQGVGRRNTGELFF; CDR3 DNA: TGTGCCACCACATTTCAGGGGGTAGGACGCAGGAACACCGGGGAGCTGTTTTTT; CDR3 length: 18; clone size: -; V gene: TRBV15; J gene: TRBJ2-2; D gene: TRBD1
CDR3 protein: CASSHFNSRSDRRLPGNGYTF; CDR3 DNA: TGCGCCAGCAGCCACTTTAACAGCCGGTCGGACAGGCGACTTCCGGGGAATGGCTACACCTTC; CDR3 length: 21; clone size: few; V gene: TRBV4-1; J gene: TRBJ1-2; D gene: TRBD1
CDR3 protein: CASSEASGGATDTQYF; CDR3 DNA: TGTGCCAGCAGTGAAGCTAGCGGGGGGGCCACAGATACGCAGTATTTT; CDR3 length: 16; clone size: medium-sized; V gene: TRBV6-1; J gene: TRBJ2-3; D gene: TRBD2
CDR3 protein: CASSPGQPYGYTF; CDR3 DNA: TGTGCCAGCAGCCCTGGACAGCCATATGGCTACACCTTC; CDR3 length: 13; clone size: -; V gene: TRBV12-3/TRBV12-4; J gene: TRBJ1-2; D gene: -
CDR3 protein: CASSLGQGDTGELFF; CDR3 DNA: TGTGCCAGCAGCTTAGGGCAGGGGGATACCGGGGAGCTGTTTTTT; CDR3 length: 15; clone size: many; V gene: TRBV11-2; J gene: TRBJ2-2; D gene: TRBD1
CDR3 protein: CASSQQTQNTEAFF; CDR3 DNA: TGTGCCAGCAGCCAACAGACACAGAACACTGAAGCTTTCTTT; CDR3 length: 14; clone size: -; V gene: TRBV7-6; J gene: TRBJ1-1; D gene: -
CDR3 protein: CAISDIGLAGQFF; CDR3 DNA: TGTGCCATCAGTGATATCGGACTAGCGGGGCAGTTCTTC; CDR3 length: 13; clone size: -; V gene: TRBV10-3; J gene: TRBJ2-1; D gene: TRBD2
CDR3 protein: CASSQEERGGETQYF; CDR3 DNA: TGTGCCAGCAGCCAAGAAGAACGGGGAGGCGAGACCCAGTACTTC; CDR3 length: 15; clone size: -; V gene: TRBV4-2; J gene: TRBJ2-5; D gene: -
CDR3 protein: CASSESRGLGDGETQYF; CDR3 DNA: TGCGCCAGCAGTGAGTCGAGAGGGTTAGGAGATGGAGAGACCCAGTACTTC; CDR3 length: 17; clone size: -; V gene: TRBV10-1; J gene: TRBJ2-5; D gene: -
CDR3 protein: CASSQLTGLAGGPGSDNEQFF; CDR3 DNA: TGTGCCAGCAGCCAACTAACGGGACTAGCGGGGGGGCCCGGGTCTGACAATGAGCAGTTCTTC; CDR3 length: 21; clone size: -; V gene: TRBV3-1/TRBV3-2; J gene: TRBJ2-1; D gene: TRBD2
CDR3 protein: CASSYTLAGAFYEQYF; CDR3 DNA: TGTGCCAGCAGTTACACCCTAGCGGGGGCTTTTTACGAGCAGTACTTC; CDR3 length: 16; clone size: -; V gene: TRBV6-2/TRBV6-3; J gene: TRBJ2-7; D gene: TRBD2
CDR3 protein: CASRDGGGYTF; CDR3 DNA: TGTGCCAGCAGGGACGGGGGGGGCTACACCTTC; CDR3 length: 11; clone size: -; V gene: TRBV5-4; J gene: TRBJ1-2; D gene: -
CDR3 protein: CASSISRGRDKGSEQYF; CDR3 DNA: TGTGCCAGTAGTATTTCCCGCGGTCGGGACAAAGGATCCGAGCAGTACTTC; CDR3 length: 17; clone size: -; V gene: TRBV19; J gene: TRBJ2-7; D gene: -
CDR3 protein: CASSPTGFQETQYF; CDR3 DNA: TGCGCCAGCAGCCCGACAGGCTTCCAAGAGACCCAGTACTTC; CDR3 length: 14; clone size: -; V gene: TRBV5-1; J gene: TRBJ2-5; D gene: -
CDR3 protein: CASSLTGGLETQYF; CDR3 DNA: TGTGCCAGCAGCTTAACAGGCGGGTTAGAGACCCAGTACTTC; CDR3 length: 14; clone size: -; V gene: TRBV7-3; J gene: TRBJ2-5; D gene: -
CDR3 protein: CASSLTTKSEQFF; CDR3 DNA: TGTGCCAGCAGCTTAACGACTAAGAGTGAGCAGTTCTTC; CDR3 length: 13; clone size: few; V gene: TRBV7-2; J gene: TRBJ2-1; D gene: -
CDR3 protein: CATLGGYSSYNEQFF; CDR3 DNA: TGTGCCACCCTTGGAGGGTACTCCTCCTACAATGAGCAGTTCTTC; CDR3 length: 15; clone size: -; V gene: TRBV7-9; J gene: TRBJ2-1; D gene: -